This entry is about one T cell receptor (beta chain). The antigen is unknown. The sample belongs to a study of CXCR3-negative and CXCR3-positive naive CD8 T cells. Overall study results and limits: Researchers report that CXCR3-positive naive cells carry more hydrophobic TRB CDR3s than CXCR3-negative naive cells.

The CDR3 is 18 amino acids. CDR1 is SGHVS, CDR2 FQNEAQ, per germline. 5' RACE with UMI labels generated the TRB cDNA libraries. TCRdb re-called the 5' RACE reads and shows each CDR3 protein once, DNA omitted. The data include more than 70,000 distinct CDR3 sequences; the top ten clones carry 0.62%. Material for sequencing was naive CXCR3+ CD8+ T cells from blood. Noted subset: CD45RO-CCR7+CD27+CD95- naive CD8+ T cells expressing CXCR3 (TNR3+). The chain links TRBV7-8 to TRBJ2-1; TCRdb's D call, TRBD2, is unchecked because there is no DNA. This TCR came from a human donor in good health. Some clones in this sample may be carry-over from other donors' samples. The chain's CDR3 is CAIQGVALAGAVIDEQFF.